Here is one TCR beta chain with its context. Germline CDR1 is WNHNN and CDR2 is SYGVQD (reference sequence). The V gene end was trimmed by 3 bases and the J gene end by 7 bases; junction bases not matched to a gene: 2. The CDR3 has 12 amino acids. These data are taken from a study of T cell changes during pregnancy in multiple sclerosis. Assay: immunoSEQ multiplex PCR; the TCRdb copy retains only in-frame clones and omits some. The sample consists of over 35,000 clones, approximately 92% of them appearing once. The sequence was obtained from a female donor with multiple sclerosis, enrolled in a pregnancy study. The material was CD4+ T cells from peripheral blood mononuclear cells, obtained in the third trimester of pregnancy. This rearrangement joins TRBV10-1 to TRBJ1-1; 7 nucleotides align to TRBD1. The CDR3 bases are TGCGCCAGCAGTGAACAGGGGCATGAAGCTTTCTTT. Translated: CASSEQGHEAFF.